The rows below give T cell receptor beta chains drawn from one sample of a study of OX40 agonist ivuxolimab in advanced cancers. The assay was immunoSEQ multiplex PCR, and TCRdb's table has in-frame clones only and misses some. Found here are around 86,000 clones, over 65% of them singletons; the top ten hold approximately 2.6%. The sample consisted of CD4+ or CD8+ T cells sorted from blood, taken in a trial of the OX40 agonist ivuxolimab. These receptors were obtained from an adult with an advanced solid tumor such as melanoma, head and neck, liver or kidney cancer. Each CDR3 is given with its conserved first and last residue.

>TRBV10-3
CAIKGQGWYGYTF
>TRBV6-1
CASSGQGLFPGEAFF
>TRBV19
CASSATGVSSYNSPLHF
>TRBV30
CAWSPGGQTEYF
>TRBV11-2
CASSSGTGVSGNTIYF
>TRBV11-3
CASSEDSSGNTIYF
>TRBV4-2
CASSQGPPRQGGGTGNTIYF
>TRBV19
CASSIRTGNRPGNTIYF
>TRBV18
CASSQGAIQPQHF
>TRBV6-6
CATTGVNQPQHF
>TRBV28
CASSPGQGRISYNEQFF
>TRBV6-5
CASSYMDRLGTEAFF
>TRBV11-2
CASSPGQKTIGNTIYF
>TRBV18
CASSPLQDTEAFF
>TRBV7-2
CASSLERVGGYTF
>TRBV19
CASSGYLNTGELFF
>TRBV7-2
CASSLVLGLGNTIYF
>TRBV2
CASGAGVETQYF
>TRBV7-2
CASSRGYNTEAFF
>TRBV11-3
CASSPGKGEQFF
>TRBV11-3
CASSNDRGGGYTF
>TRBV6-5
CASSSGGRAEKLFF
>TRBV6-5
CASRSQRTGDYGYTF
>TRBV18
CASSQGRATYEQYF
>TRBV30
CAWSRQGSGEQYF
>TRBV12-5
CASGLPQDNEQFF
>TRBV9
CASSARDEKNIQYF
>TRBV6-6
CASTATGDSPLHF
>TRBV10-3
CAISKTGGLANEKLFF
>TRBV5-6
CASSLATYEQYF
>TRBV4-1
CASSQEKAGGPSGANVLTF
>TRBV2
CASSRSGNQPQHF
>TRBV15
CATSSGQGGYGYTF
>TRBV19
CASTPTGSHGYTF
>TRBV9
CASSAGTGTVTGQPQHF
>TRBV7-9
CASSPRAPPATVHYGYTF
>TRBV19
CASSTLDRATNEKLFF
>TRBV11-2
CASSATGGGQPQHF
>TRBV27
CASSPGTSEPAYEQYF
>TRBV18
CASSFGQGGQPQHF
>TRBV2
CAGQTGSRNTIYF
>TRBV18
CASSPLLQMYQETQYF
>TRBV4-3
CASSQGWGGAVAFF
>TRBV14
CASSQLRAGGHHTQYF
>TRBV19
CASSISWNTEAFF
>TRBV6-5
CASRREGRIGYTF
>TRBV7-2
CASSRGGSDSPLHF
>TRBV7-9
CASSLGLAGTGELFF
>TRBV14
CASSYRLAGEETQYF
>TRBV5-6
CASSPAGTGTSYGYTF
>TRBV6-5
CASRIDSYSNQPQHF